What follows describes a single T cell receptor (beta chain). The sample belongs to a study of blood T cell repertoires in COVID-19. Using immunoSEQ multiplex PCR, the repertoire was profiled, and TCRdb retains in-frame clones only, with some absent. The profile shows 90,000 to 120,000 clones, around 79% of them singletons. This receptor was identified in a man between 65 and 85 years old with active or convalescent COVID-19. The sample consisted of peripheral blood.

As DNA, the CDR3 is TGTGCCGGAAGCCACAGGGGGCGAGGGACCGGGGAGCTGTTTTTT. Translated: CAGSHRGRGTGELFF. The rearrangement links TRBV6-5 to TRBJ2-2, with 9 bases identical to TRBD1. The V segment lost 11 bases and the J segment 5 bases; nucleotides outside the gene matches: 12. Per the germline V gene, CDR1 is MNHEY and CDR2 is SVGAGI. CDR3 size: 15 residues.